This T cell receptor (beta chain) was sequenced for a study of blood T cell repertoires in COVID-19. Germline assignment: CDR1 LGHDT and CDR2 YNNKEL (reference sequence). This CDR3 contains 14 residues. Trimming pared 1 base from V and 8 bases from J, leaving 12 bases between. In terms of age and location, participants ranged from roughly 18 to 90 years and lived in about two dozen US areas. Participant-reported clinical history was the basis for cohort assignment. Profiled with immunoSEQ multiplex PCR; TCRdb holds only in-frame clones, not every one. The sample consists of approximately 220,000 clones, 88% of them appearing once.

This sequence originates from a woman aged 25 to 39 who had recovered from COVID-19. The chain joins TRBV3-1 (or the pseudogene TRBV3-2) to TRBJ2-1; D remains unclear. Sequenced input: PBMCs or T cells enriched from blood (not recorded which). This CDR3 is CASSQGRLEDEQFF. The DNA for the CDR3 is TGTGCCAGCAGCCAAGGTCGGCTAGAGGATGAGCAGTTCTTC.